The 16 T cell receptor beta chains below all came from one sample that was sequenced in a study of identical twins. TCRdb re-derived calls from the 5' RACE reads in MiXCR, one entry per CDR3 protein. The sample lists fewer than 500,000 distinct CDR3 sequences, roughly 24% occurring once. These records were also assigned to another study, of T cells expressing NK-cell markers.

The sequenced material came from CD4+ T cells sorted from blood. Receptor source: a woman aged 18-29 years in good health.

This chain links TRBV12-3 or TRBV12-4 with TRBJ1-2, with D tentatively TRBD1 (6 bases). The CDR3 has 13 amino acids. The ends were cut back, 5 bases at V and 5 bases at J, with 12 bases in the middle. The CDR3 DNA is TGTGCCAGCAGTGCAACTCAGGGGTATGGCTACACCTTC. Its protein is CASSATQGYGYTF.

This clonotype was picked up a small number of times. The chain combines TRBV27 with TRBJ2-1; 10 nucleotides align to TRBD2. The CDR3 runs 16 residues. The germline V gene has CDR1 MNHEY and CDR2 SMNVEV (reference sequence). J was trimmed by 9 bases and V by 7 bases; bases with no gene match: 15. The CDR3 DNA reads TGTGCCAGCACCCCGGTACCCAGCGGGAGGGCCGCTGAGCAGTTCTTC. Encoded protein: CASTPVPSGRAAEQFF.

This chain's CDR3 is CASSEVGGTDPYEQYF. CDR3 DNA sequence: TGCGCCAGCAGTGAGGTCGGTGGGACCGACCCCTACGAGCAGTACTTC. The J gene is TRBJ2-7, the V gene TRBV10-2; perhaps D is TRBD1 or TRBD2 (5 bases each). V was shortened by 2 bases and J by 2 bases, with 16 bases between the two germline ends. The CDR3 has 16 residues. Germline CDR1 reads WSHSY; CDR2 reads SAAADI.

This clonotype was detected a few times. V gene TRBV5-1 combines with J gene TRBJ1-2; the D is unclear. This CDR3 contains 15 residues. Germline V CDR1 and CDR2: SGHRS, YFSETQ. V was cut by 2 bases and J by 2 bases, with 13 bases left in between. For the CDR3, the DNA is TGCGCCAGCAGCTTAGGACCCGAGGGCAACTATGGCTACACCTTC. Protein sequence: CASSLGPEGNYGYTF.

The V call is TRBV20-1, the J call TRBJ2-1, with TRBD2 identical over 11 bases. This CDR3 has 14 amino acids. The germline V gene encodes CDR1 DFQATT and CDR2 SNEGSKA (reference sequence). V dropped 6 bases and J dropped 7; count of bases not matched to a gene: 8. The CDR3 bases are TGCAGTGCCATTAGCGGGAGGGCGGGGAATGAGCAGTTCTTC. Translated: CSAISGRAGNEQFF.

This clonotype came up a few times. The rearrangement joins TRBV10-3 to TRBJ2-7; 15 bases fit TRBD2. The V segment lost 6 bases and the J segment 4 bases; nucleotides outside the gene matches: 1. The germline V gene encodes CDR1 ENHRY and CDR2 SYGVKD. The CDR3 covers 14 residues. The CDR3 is CAIRGTSGGYEQYF. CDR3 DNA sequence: TGTGCCATCAGGGGGACTAGCGGGGGGTACGAGCAGTACTTC.

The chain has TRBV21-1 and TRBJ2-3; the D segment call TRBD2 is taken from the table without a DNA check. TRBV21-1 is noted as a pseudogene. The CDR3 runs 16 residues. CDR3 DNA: TGTGCCAGCAGCAAAGGTCTAGCGGGAGTACAAGAGACGCAGTATTTT. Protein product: CASSKGLAGVQETQYF.

The chain's CDR3 is CSARDRLATQYF. The CDR3 coding sequence is TGCAGTGCTAGGGACCGCTTAGCTACGCAGTATTTT. The chain uses TRBV20-1 and TRBJ2-3; D unresolved. Germline assignment: CDR1 DFQATT and CDR2 SNEGSKA (reference sequence). Trimming stripped 3 bases from V and 8 bases from J, with 12 bases between. CDR3 length equals 12 residues.

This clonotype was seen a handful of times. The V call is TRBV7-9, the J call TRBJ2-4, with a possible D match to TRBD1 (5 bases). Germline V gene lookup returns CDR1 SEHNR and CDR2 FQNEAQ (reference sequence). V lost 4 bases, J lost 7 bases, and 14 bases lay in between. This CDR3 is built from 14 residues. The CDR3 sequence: CASSSYRGRNIQYF. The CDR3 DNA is TGTGCCAGCAGCTCCTATAGGGGAAGGAACATTCAGTACTTC.

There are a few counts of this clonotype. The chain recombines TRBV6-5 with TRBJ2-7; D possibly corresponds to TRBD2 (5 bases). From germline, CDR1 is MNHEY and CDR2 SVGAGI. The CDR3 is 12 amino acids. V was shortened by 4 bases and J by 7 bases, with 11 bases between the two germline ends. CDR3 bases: TGTGCCAGCAGTTCCCGTTCGGGGGAGCAGTACTTC. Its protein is CASSSRSGEQYF.

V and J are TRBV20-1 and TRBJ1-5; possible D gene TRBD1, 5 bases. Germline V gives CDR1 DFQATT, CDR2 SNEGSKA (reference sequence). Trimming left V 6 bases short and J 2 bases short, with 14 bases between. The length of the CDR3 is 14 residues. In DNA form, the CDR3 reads TGCAGTGCCCGGGGGGGGAATGGCAATCAGCCCCAGCATTTT. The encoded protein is CSARGGNGNQPQHF.

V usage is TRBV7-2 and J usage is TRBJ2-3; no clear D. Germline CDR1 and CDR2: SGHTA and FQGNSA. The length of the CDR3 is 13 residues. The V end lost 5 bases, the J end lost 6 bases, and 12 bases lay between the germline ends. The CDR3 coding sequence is TGTGCCAGCAGCCTAGGGTGGGTTGATACGCAGTATTTT. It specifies CASSLGWVDTQYF.

The chain's CDR3 is CSVGGGRINEQYF. CDR3 DNA: TGCAGCGTTGGCGGGGGGCGCATCAACGAGCAGTACTTC. The rearrangement joins TRBV29-1 to TRBJ2-7, with TRBD2 matching over 8 bases. This CDR3 comprises 13 residues. Germline CDR1 SQVTM, CDR2 ANQGSEA. J gave up 5 bases and V 4 bases, and 7 bases lay outside the gene matches.

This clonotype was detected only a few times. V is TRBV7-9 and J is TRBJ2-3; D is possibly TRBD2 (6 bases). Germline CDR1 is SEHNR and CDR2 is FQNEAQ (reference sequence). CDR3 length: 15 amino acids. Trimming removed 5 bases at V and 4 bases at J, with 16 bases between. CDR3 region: CASSPQSSGSDTQYF. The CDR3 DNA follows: TGTGCCAGCAGCCCACAGAGTAGCGGCTCAGATACGCAGTATTTT.

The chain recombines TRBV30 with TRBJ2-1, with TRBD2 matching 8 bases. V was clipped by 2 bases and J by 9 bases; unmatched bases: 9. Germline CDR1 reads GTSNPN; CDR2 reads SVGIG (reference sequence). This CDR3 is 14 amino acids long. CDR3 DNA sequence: TGTGCCTGGAGTATAACCCGGGGGGGCGCTGAGCAGTTCTTC. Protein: CAWSITRGGAEQFF. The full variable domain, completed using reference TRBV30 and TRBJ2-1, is SQTIHQWPATLVQPVGSPLSLECTVEGTSNPNLYWYRQAAGRGLQLLFYSVGIGQISSEVPQNLSASRPQDRQFILSSKKLLLSDSGFYLCAWSITRGGAEQFFGPGTRLTVL.

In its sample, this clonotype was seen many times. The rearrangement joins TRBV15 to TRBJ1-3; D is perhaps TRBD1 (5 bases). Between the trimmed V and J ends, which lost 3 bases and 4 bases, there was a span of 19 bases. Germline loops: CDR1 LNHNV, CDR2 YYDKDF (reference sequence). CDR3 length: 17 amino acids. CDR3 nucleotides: TGTGCCACCAGCAGTACGATGGGACCGTTCAGCGGAAACACCATATATTTT. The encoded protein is CATSSTMGPFSGNTIYF.